A selection of T cell receptor beta chains follows, all from one sample in a study of blood T cell repertoires in COVID-19. Assay: immunoSEQ multiplex PCR; the TCRdb copy retains only in-frame clones and omits some. The sample contains approximately 280,000 clones, 75% to 90% of which appear only once. Sequences were obtained from peripheral blood. Source of these receptors: a woman aged 55-75 years with acute or convalescent COVID-19. Each CDR3 is given without its conserved first and last residue.

TRBV21-1	TRBJ2-7	ASSKWGQASYEQY
TRBV11-2	TRBJ1-1	ASTTRTGRGEAF
TRBV5-5	TRBJ2-7	ASRQSGSFYEQY
TRBV29-1	TRBJ2-1	SVPDGRGRENEQF
TRBV5-1	TRBJ2-3	ATQAGASTDTQY
TRBV7-2	TRBJ2-5	ASSLGLAGGQETQY
TRBV6-5	TRBJ2-1	ASRGTDLYNEQF
TRBV28	TRBJ2-7	ASSPGQGYEQY
TRBV5-8	TRBJ1-5	ASSPDRGWQPQH
TRBV6-6	TRBJ2-1	ASGHTAEQF
TRBV7-2	TRBJ1-2	ASSLASAGERYYGYT